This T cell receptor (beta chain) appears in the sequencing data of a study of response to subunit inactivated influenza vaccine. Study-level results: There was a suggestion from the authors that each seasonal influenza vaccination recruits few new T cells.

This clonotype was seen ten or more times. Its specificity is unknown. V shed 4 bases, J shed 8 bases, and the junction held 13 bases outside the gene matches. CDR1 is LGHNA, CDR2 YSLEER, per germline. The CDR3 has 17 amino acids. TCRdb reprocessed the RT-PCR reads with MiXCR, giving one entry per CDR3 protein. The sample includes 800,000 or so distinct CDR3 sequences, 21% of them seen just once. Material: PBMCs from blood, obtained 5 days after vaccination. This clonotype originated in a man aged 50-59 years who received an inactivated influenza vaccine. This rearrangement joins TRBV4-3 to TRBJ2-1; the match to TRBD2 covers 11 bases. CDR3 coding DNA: TGCGCCAGCAGCCTTAATCGGATAGCGGGAGGGCTCGATGAGCAGTTCTTC. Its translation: CASSLNRIAGGLDEQFF.